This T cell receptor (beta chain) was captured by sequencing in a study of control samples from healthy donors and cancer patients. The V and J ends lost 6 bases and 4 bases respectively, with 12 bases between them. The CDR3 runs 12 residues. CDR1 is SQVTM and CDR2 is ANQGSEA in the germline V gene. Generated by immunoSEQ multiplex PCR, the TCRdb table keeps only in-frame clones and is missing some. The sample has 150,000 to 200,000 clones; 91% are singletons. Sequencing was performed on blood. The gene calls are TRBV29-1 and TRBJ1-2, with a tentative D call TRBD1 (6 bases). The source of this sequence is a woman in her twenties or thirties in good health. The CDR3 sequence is CSVKQGTYGYTF. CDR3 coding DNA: TGCAGCGTCAAACAGGGTACCTATGGCTACACCTTC.